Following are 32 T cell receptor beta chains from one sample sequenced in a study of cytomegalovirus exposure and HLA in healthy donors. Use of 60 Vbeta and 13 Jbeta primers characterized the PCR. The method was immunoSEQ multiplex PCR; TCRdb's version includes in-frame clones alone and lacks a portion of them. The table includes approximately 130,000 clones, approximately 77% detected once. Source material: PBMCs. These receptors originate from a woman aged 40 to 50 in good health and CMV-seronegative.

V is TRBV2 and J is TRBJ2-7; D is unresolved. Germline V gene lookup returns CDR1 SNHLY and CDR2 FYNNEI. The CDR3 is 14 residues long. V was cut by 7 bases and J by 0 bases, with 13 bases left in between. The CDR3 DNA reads TGTGCCAGCATCCGGTACCCAAGCTCCTACGAGCAGTACTTC. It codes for CASIRYPSSYEQYF.

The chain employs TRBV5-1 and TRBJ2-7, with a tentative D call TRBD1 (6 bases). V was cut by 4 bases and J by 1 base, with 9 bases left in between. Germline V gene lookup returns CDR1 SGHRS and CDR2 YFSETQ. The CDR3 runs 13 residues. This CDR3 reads CASSHGQSYEQYF. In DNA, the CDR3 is TGCGCCAGCAGCCATGGACAGTCCTACGAGCAGTACTTC.

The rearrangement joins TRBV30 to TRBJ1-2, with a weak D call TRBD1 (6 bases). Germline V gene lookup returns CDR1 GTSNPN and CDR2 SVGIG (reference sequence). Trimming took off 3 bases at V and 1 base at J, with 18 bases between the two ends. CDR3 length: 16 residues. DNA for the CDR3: TGTGCCTGGAGACCCCTTCGGGACAAAGGTAACTATGGCTACACCTTC. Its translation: CAWRPLRDKGNYGYTF.

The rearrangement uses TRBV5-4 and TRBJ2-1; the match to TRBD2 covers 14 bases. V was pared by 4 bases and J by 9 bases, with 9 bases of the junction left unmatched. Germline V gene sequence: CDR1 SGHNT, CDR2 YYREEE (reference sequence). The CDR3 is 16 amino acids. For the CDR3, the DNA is TGTGCCAGCAGCACTAATCCCGGGACTAGCGGGGGTGAGCAGTTCTTC. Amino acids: CASSTNPGTSGGEQFF.

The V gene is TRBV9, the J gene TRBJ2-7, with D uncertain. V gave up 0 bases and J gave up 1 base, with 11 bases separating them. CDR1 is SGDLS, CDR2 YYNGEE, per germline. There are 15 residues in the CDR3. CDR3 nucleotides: TGTGCCAGCAGCGTAGGAGAGACACAGTCCTACGAGCAGTACTTC. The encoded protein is CASSVGETQSYEQYF.

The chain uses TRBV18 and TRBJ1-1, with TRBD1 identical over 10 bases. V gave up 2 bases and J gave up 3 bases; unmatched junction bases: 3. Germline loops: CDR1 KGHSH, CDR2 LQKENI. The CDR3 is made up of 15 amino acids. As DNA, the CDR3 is TGTGCCAGCTCACCAGCCGGGACAGGGGACACTGAAGCTTTCTTT. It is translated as CASSPAGTGDTEAFF.

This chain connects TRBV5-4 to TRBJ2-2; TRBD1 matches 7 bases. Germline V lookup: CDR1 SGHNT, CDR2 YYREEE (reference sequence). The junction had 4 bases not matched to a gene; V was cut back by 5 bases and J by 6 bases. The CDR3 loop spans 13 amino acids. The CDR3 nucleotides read TGTGCCAGCAGTCGACAGGGTCCCGGGGAGCTGTTTTTT. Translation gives CASSRQGPGELFF. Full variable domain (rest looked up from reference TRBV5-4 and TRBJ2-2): ETGVTQSPTHLIKTRGQQVTLRCSSQSGHNTVSWYQQALGQGPQFIFQYYREEENGRGNFPPRFSGLQFPNYSSELNVNALELDDSALYLCASSRQGPGELFFGEGSRLTVL.

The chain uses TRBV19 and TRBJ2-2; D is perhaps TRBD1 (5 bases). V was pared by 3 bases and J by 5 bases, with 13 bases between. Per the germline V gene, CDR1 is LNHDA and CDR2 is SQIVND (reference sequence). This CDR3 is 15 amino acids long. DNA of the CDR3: TGTGCCAGTAGTATCCACGACAGCTTGACCGGGGAGCTGTTTTTT. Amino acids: CASSIHDSLTGELFF.

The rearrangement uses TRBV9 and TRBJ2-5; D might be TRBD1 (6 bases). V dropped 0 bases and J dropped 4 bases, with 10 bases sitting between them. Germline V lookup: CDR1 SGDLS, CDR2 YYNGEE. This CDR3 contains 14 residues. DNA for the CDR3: TGTGCCAGCAGCGTAGACAGGGAACGAGAGACCCAGTACTTC. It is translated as CASSVDRERETQYF.

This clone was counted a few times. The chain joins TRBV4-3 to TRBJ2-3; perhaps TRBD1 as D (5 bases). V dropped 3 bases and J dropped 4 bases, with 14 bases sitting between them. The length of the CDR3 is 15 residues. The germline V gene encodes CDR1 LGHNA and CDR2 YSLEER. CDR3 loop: CASSHVPGSADTQYF. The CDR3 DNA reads TGCGCCAGCAGCCATGTTCCAGGGTCCGCAGATACGCAGTATTTT.

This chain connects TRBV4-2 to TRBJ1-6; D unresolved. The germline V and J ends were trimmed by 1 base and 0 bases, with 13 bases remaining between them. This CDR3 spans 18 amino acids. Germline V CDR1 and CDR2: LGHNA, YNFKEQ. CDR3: CASSQVGRSSSYNSPLHF. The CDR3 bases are TGTGCCAGCAGCCAAGTGGGCAGATCAAGCTCCTATAATTCACCCCTCCACTTT.

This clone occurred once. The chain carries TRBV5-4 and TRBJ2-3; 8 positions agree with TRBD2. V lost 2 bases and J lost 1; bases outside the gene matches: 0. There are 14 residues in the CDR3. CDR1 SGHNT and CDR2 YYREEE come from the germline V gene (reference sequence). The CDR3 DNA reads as TGTGCCAGCAGCTTTAGCGGGGGCACAGATACGCAGTATTTT. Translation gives CASSFSGGTDTQYF.

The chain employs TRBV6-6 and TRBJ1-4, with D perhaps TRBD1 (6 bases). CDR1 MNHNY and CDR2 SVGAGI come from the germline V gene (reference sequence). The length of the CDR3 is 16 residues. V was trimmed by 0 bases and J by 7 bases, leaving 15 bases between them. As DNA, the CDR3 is TGTGCCAGCAGTTACTCCCCTAGGGGAGGGGGTGAAAAACTGTTTTTT. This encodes CASSYSPRGGGEKLFF.

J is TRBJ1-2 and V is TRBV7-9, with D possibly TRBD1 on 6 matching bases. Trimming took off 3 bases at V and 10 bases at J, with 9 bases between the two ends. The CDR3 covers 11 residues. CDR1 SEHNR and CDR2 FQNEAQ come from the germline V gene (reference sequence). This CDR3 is CASSFDRIYTF. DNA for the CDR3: TGTGCCAGCAGCTTCGACAGGATCTACACCTTC.

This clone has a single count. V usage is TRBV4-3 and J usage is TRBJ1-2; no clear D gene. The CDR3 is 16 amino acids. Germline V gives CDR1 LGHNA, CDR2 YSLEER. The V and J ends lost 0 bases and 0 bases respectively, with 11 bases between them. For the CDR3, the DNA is TGCGCCAGCAGCCAAGATCCCGGGATCGCTAACTATGGCTACACCTTC. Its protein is CASSQDPGIANYGYTF.

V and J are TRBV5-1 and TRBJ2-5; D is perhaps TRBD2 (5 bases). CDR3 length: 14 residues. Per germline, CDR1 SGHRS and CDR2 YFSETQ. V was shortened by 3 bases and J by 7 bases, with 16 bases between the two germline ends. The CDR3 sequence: CASSSYDGEWTQYF. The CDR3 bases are TGCGCCAGCAGCTCCTACGACGGGGAGTGGACCCAGTACTTC.

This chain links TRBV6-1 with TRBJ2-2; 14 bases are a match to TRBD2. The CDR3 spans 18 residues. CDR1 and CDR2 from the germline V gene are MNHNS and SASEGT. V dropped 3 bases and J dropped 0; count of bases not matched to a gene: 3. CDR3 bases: TGTGCCAGCAGTGAGGGACTAGCGGGGGTGGCGAACACCGGGGAGCTGTTTTTT. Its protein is CASSEGLAGVANTGELFF.

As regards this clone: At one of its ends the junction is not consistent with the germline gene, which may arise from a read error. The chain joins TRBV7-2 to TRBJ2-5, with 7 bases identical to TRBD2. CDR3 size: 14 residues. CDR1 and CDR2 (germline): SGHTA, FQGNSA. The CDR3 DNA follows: TGTGCCAGCAGCTCCTCCGGGACTAAAGAGACTCAGTACTTC. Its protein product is CASSSSGTKETQYF.

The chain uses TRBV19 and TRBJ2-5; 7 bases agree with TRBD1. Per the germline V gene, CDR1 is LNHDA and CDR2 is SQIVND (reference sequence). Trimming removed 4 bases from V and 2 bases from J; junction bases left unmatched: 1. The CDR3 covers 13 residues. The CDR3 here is CASSTTGQETQYF. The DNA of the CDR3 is TGTGCCAGTAGTACGACAGGGCAAGAGACCCAGTACTTC.

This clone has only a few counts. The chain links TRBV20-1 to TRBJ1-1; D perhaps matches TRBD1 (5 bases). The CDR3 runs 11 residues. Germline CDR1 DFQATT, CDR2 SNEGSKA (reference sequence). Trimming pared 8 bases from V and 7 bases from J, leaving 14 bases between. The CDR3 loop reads CSLRGLGEAFF. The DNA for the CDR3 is TGCAGTCTAAGGGGCCTTGGTGAAGCTTTCTTT.

The CDR3 spells CASSPRGAGGPDTQYF. CDR3 nucleotide sequence: TGTGCCAGCAGTCCCCGGGGAGCGGGGGGGCCAGATACGCAGTATTTT. This chain uses TRBV28 with TRBJ2-3, with 10 bases identical to TRBD2. The ends lost 5 bases at V and 4 bases at J; junction bases unmatched: 9. Germline V gene sequence: CDR1 MDHEN, CDR2 SYDVKM. The CDR3 is 16 residues long.

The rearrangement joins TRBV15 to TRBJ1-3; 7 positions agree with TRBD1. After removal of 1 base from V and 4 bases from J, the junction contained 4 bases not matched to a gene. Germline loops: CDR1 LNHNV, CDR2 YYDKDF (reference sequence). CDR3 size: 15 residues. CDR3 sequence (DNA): TGTGCCACCAGCAGAGGAGGGGGCCGCGGAAACACCATATATTTT. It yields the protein CATSRGGGRGNTIYF. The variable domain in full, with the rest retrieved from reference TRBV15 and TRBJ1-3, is DAMVIQNPRYQVTQFGKPVTLSCSQTLNHNVMYWYQQKSSQAPKLLFHYYDKDFNNEADTPDNFQSRRPNTSFCFLDIRSPGLGDTAMYLCATSRGGGRGNTIYFGEGSWLTVV.

Here the CDR3 reads CASSLLPGTNEKLFF. CDR3 nucleotides: TGTGCCAGCAGCTTACTCCCAGGGACTAATGAAAAACTGTTTTTT. The chain uses TRBV11-2 and TRBJ1-4, with D perhaps TRBD1 (5 bases). This CDR3 spans 15 amino acids. Germline values: CDR1 SGHAT, CDR2 FQNNGV. V lost 2 bases and J lost 2, with 9 bases in between.

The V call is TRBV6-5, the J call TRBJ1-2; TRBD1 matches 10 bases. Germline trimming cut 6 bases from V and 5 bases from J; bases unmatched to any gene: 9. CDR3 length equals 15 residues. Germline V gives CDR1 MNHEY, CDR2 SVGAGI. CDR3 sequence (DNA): TGTGCCAGCAGGGGGACAGGGGCGGGAAGGTATGGCTACACCTTC. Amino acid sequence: CASRGTGAGRYGYTF.

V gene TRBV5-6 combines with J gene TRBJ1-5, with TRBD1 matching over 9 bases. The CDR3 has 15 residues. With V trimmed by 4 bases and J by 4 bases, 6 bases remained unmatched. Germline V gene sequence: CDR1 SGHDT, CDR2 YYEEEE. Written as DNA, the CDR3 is TGTGCCAGCAGCCTCACCGGGACAGGGAATCAGCCCCAGCATTTT. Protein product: CASSLTGTGNQPQHF.

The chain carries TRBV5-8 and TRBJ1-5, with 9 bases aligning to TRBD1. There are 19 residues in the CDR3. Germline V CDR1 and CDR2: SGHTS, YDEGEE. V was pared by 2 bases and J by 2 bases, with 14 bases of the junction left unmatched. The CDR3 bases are TGTGCCAGCAGCTTATCCGGGACAGGGCGCTACGTCGGCAATCAGCCCCAGCATTTT. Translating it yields CASSLSGTGRYVGNQPQHF.

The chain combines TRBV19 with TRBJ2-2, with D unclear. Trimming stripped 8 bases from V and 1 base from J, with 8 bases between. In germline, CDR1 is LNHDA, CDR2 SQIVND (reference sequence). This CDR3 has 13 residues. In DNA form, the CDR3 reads TGTGCCAGTGGTCCAGGGAACACCGGGGAGCTGTTTTTT. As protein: CASGPGNTGELFF.

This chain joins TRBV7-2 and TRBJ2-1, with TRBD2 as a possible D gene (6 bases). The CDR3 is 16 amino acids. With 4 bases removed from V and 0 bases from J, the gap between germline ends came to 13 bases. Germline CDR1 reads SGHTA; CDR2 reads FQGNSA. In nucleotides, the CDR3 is TGTGCCAGCAGCTCTTCCGGGACTTACTCCTACAATGAGCAGTTCTTC. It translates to CASSSSGTYSYNEQFF. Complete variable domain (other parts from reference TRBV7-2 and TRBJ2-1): GAGVSQSPSNKVTEKGKDVELRCDPISGHTALYWYRQSLGQGLEFLIYFQGNSAPDKSGLPSDRFSAERTGGSVSTLTIQRTQQEDSAVYLCASSSSGTYSYNEQFFGPGTRLTVL.

The CDR3 protein is CASSESSSGGTEAFF. As DNA, the CDR3 is TGTGCCAGCAGTGAATCATCCTCTGGAGGCACTGAAGCTTTCTTT. V usage is TRBV25-1 and J usage is TRBJ1-1; D unresolved. The germline gives CDR1 MGHDK, CDR2 SYGVNS. The CDR3 length is 15 residues. V dropped 1 base and J dropped 4 bases, with 13 bases sitting between them.

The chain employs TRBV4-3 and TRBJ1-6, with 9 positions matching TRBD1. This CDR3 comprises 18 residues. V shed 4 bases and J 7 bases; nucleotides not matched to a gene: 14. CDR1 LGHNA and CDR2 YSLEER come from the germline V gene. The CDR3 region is CASSRGQGPLLANSPLHF. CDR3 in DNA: TGCGCCAGCAGCCGCGGACAGGGGCCTCTCCTTGCGAATTCACCCCTCCACTTT.

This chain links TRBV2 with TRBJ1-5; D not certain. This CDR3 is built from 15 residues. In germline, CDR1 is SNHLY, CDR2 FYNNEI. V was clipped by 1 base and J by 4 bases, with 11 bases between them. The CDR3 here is CASSEGAQPNQPQHF. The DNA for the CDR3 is TGTGCCAGCAGTGAAGGAGCACAGCCGAATCAGCCCCAGCATTTT. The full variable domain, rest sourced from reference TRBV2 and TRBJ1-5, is EPEVTQTPSHQVTQMGQEVILRCVPISNHLYFYWYRQILGQKVEFLVSFYNNEISEKSEIFDDQFSVERPDGSNFTLKIRSTKLEDSAMYFCASSEGAQPNQPQHFGDGTRLSIL.

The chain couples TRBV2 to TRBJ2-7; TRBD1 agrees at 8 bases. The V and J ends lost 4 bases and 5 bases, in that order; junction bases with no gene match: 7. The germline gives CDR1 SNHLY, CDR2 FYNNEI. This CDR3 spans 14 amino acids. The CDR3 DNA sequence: TGTGCCAGCAGTGGGGGCAGGGGGCCCCACGAGCAGTACTTC. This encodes CASSGGRGPHEQYF.